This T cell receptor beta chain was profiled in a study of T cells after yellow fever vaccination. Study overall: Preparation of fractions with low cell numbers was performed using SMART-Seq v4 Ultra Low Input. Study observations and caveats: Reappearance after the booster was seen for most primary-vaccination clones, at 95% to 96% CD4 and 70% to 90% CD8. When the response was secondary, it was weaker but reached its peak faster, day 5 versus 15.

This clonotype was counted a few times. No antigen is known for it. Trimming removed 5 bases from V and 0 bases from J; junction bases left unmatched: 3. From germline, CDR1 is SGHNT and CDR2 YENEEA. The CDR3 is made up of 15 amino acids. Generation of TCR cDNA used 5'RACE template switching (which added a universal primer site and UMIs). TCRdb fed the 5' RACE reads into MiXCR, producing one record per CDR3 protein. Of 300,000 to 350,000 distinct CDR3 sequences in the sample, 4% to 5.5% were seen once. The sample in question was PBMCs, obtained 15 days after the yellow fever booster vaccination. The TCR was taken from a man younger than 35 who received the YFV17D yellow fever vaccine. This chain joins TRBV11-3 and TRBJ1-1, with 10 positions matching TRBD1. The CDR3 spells CASSRGQGMNTEAFF. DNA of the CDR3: TGTGCCAGCAGCCGGGGACAGGGGATGAACACTGAAGCTTTCTTT.